A single sample is the source of the 30 T cell receptor beta chains below, sequenced in a study of T cell repertoires in cytomegalovirus infection. TCRdb independently ran MiXCR on the reads; one entry per CDR3 protein. The sample has fewer than 250,000 distinct CDR3 sequences; over 20% are singletons. The sequenced material came from CD8+ T cells from PBMCs. The receptors here all came from a human donor in good health (CMV status not recorded). Some clones in this sample may be carry-over from other donors' samples.

The genes are TRBV6-2 or TRBV6-3 and TRBJ1-1; D is possibly TRBD1 (5 bases). There are 16 residues in the CDR3. CDR1 and CDR2 (germline): MNHEY, SVGEGT. Trimming removed 2 bases from V and 1 base from J, with 14 bases in between. The CDR3 bases are TGTGCCAGCAGTTACCCGCAGGATACAGGGAACACTGAAGCTTTCTTT. Its protein is CASSYPQDTGNTEAFF.

At least ten counts were recorded for this clonotype. The CDR3 bases are TGTGCCAGCAGCTTACGCAGGGGAACTGATCTAGCCAAAAACATTCAGTACTTC. It translates to CASSLRRGTDLAKNIQYF. The chain couples TRBV7-8 to TRBJ2-4; D might be TRBD1 (6 bases). Per the germline V gene, CDR1 is SGHVS and CDR2 is FQNEAQ. With 2 bases removed from V and 0 bases from J, the gap between germline ends came to 17 bases. There are 18 residues in the CDR3.

The chain has TRBV7-9 and TRBJ1-2; 10 bases line up with TRBD1. With 5 bases clipped from V and 4 bases from J, the junction kept 4 bases outside the gene matches. The CDR3 has 14 residues. Germline-derived CDR1 and CDR2 are SEHNR and FQNEAQ (reference sequence). The CDR3 DNA sequence: TGTGCCAGCAGCGAGTGGACAGGGGGCTATGGCTACACCTTC. Translation: CASSEWTGGYGYTF. Full variable domain (rest looked up from reference TRBV7-9 and TRBJ1-2): DTGVSQNPRHKITKRGQNVTFRCDPISEHNRLYWYRQTLGQGPEFLTYFQNEAQLEKSRLLSDRFSAERPKGSFSTLEIQRTEQGDSAMYLCASSEWTGGYGYTFGSGTRLTVV.

This chain uses TRBV4-2 with TRBJ2-7; 8 nucleotides align to TRBD2. From germline, CDR1 is LGHNA and CDR2 YNFKEQ. V was clipped by 3 bases and J by 2 bases; unmatched bases: 9. The CDR3 runs to 16 residues. The CDR3 spells CASSHRFAGGTYEQYF. The CDR3 DNA follows: TGTGCCAGCAGCCACCGCTTTGCGGGGGGCACCTACGAGCAGTACTTC.

V is TRBV6-2 or TRBV6-3 and J is TRBJ2-7; the D is unclear. The germline V gene has CDR1 MNHEY and CDR2 SVGEGT. This CDR3 contains 13 residues. V lost 4 bases and J lost 0, with 7 bases in between. The DNA for the CDR3 is TGTGCCAGCAGTTTACAGTTCTCCTACGAGCAGTACTTC. Its protein is CASSLQFSYEQYF.

This chain uses TRBV18 with TRBJ2-5; a weak D match, TRBD1 (5 bases). CDR1 KGHSH and CDR2 LQKENI come from the germline V gene. Trimming cost V 6 bases and J 0 bases, with 11 bases left between them. This CDR3 contains 14 residues. For the CDR3, the DNA is TGTGCCAGCTCGCCCAGGGAAAACCAAGAGACCCAGTACTTC. It translates to CASSPRENQETQYF.

The gene calls are TRBV7-6 and TRBJ2-7; a weak D match, TRBD2 (6 bases). V lost 5 bases to trimming and J lost 5 bases, with 16 bases between them. The CDR3 totals 14 residues. Germline V gene lookup returns CDR1 SGHVS and CDR2 FNYEAQ. CDR3 amino acids: CASSPRGRADEQYF. The DNA for the CDR3 is TGTGCCAGCAGCCCGCGGGGCAGGGCTGACGAGCAGTACTTC.

Concerning this clonotype itself: It may be a read error: a sequence one base away is much more abundant. The chain links TRBV29-1 to TRBJ2-5; 7 positions match TRBD1. The CDR3 covers 14 residues. The V segment lost 6 bases and the J segment 5 bases; nucleotides outside the gene matches: 12. CDR1 is SQVTM, CDR2 ANQGSEA, per germline. The CDR3 is CSVPRQGVLETQYF. The DNA of the CDR3 is TGCAGCGTCCCGAGACAGGGAGTTCTGGAGACCCAGTACTTC.

This clonotype was counted between two and nine times. This chain joins TRBV5-6 and TRBJ2-7; 8 nucleotides align to TRBD1. V lost 3 bases, J lost 6 bases, and 8 bases stayed unmatched. The CDR3 is 14 residues long. Germline-derived CDR1 and CDR2 are SGHDT and YYEEEE. The CDR3 bases are TGTGCCAGCAGCTATCCCGGGACAGGCACCGAGCAGTACTTC. This sequence encodes CASSYPGTGTEQYF.

In its sample, this clonotype was seen a few times. The chain has TRBV11-1 and TRBJ1-6, with TRBD1 identical over 7 bases. The CDR3 sequence is 14 residues long. The V and J ends lost 4 bases and 7 bases, in that order; junction bases with no gene match: 4. Germline-derived CDR1 and CDR2 are SGHAT and FQDESV (reference sequence). CDR3 in amino acids: CASSSRDSNSPLHF. As DNA, the CDR3 is TGTGCCAGCAGCTCCCGGGACAGCAATTCACCCCTCCACTTT. The full variable domain, with the rest looked up from reference TRBV11-1 and TRBJ1-6, is EAEVAQSPRYKITEKSQAVAFWCDPISGHATLYWYRQILGQGPELLVQFQDESVVDDSQLPKDRFSAERLKGVDSTLKIQPAELGDSAMYLCASSSRDSNSPLHFGNGTRLTVT.

The genes are TRBV10-3 and TRBJ2-2; 9 positions agree with TRBD1. There are 15 residues in the CDR3. V dropped 6 bases and J dropped 1; count of bases not matched to a gene: 3. CDR1 ENHRY and CDR2 SYGVKD come from the germline V gene. For the CDR3, the DNA is TGTGCCATCAGCGGACAGGGGCAGAACACCGGGGAGCTGTTTTTT. This gives the protein CAISGQGQNTGELFF.

This clonotype showed up just a few times. For the CDR3, the DNA is TGTGCCAGCAGTCCATGGGGGACAGGGAACATGAACACTGAAGCTTTCTTT. Protein product: CASSPWGTGNMNTEAFF. The chain recombines TRBV28 with TRBJ1-1; 9 nucleotides agree with TRBD1. The V gene's germline CDR1 is MDHEN and CDR2 SYDVKM. The CDR3 totals 17 residues. The trim removed 5 bases at V and 0 bases at J, leaving 10 bases unmatched. The entire variable domain, with the rest obtained from reference TRBV28 and TRBJ1-1, is as follows: DVKVTQSSRYLVKRTGEKVFLECVQDMDHENMFWYRQDPGLGLRLIYFSYDVKMKEKGDIPEGYSVSREKKERFSLILESASTNQTSMYLCASSPWGTGNMNTEAFFGQGTRLTVV.

The chain joins TRBV18 to TRBJ2-7; TRBD1 agrees at 11 bases. V shed 3 bases and J 9 bases; nucleotides not matched to a gene: 7. Germline V gives CDR1 KGHSH, CDR2 LQKENI. The CDR3 is 14 residues long. DNA of the CDR3: TGTGCCAGCTCACCGCCGGACAGGGGGCTTGGGCAGTACTTC. It yields the protein CASSPPDRGLGQYF.

V gene TRBV12-3 or TRBV12-4 combines with J gene TRBJ1-1; D is perhaps TRBD1 (5 bases). The length of the CDR3 is 14 residues. Trimming stripped 3 bases from V and 5 bases from J, with 13 bases between. For the CDR3, the DNA is TGTGCCAGCAGTTTTGGGGGGGGGACGACTGAAGCTTTCTTT. Translation: CASSFGGGTTEAFF.

The chain couples TRBV15 to TRBJ1-6, with D possibly matching TRBD1 (5 bases). Trimming cost V 1 base and J 0 bases, with 16 bases left between them. There are 19 residues in the CDR3. Germline CDR1 LNHNV, CDR2 YYDKDF (reference sequence). CDR3 sequence: CATSRVPATESSYNSPLHF. The CDR3 DNA follows: TGTGCCACCAGCAGAGTCCCGGCGACAGAGAGCTCCTATAATTCACCCCTCCACTTT. The full variable domain, completed using reference TRBV15 and TRBJ1-6, is DAMVIQNPRYQVTQFGKPVTLSCSQTLNHNVMYWYQQKSSQAPKLLFHYYDKDFNNEADTPDNFQSRRPNTSFCFLDIRSPGLGDTAMYLCATSRVPATESSYNSPLHFGNGTRLTVT.

This clonotype was observed a handful of times. The gene calls are TRBV12-5 and TRBJ2-3; maybe TRBD1 (6 bases). Germline V gene data show CDR1 as LGHNT and CDR2 as FRNRAP. The CDR3 extends over 16 amino acids. V lost 5 bases and J 4 bases, leaving 19 bases between the germline ends. DNA for the CDR3: TGTGCTAGTGGTCAGACCGGGACAACGACCCCAGATACGCAGTATTTT. It codes for CASGQTGTTTPDTQYF.

This clonotype was observed at least ten times. The rearrangement joins TRBV5-4 to TRBJ2-7, with a possible D match to TRBD2 (6 bases). CDR1 is SGHNT, CDR2 YYREEE, per germline (reference sequence). Trimming removed 4 bases at V and 2 bases at J, with 10 bases between. The CDR3 has 13 residues. The CDR3 region is CASSLRGTYEQYF. The CDR3 nucleotides read TGTGCCAGCAGCCTTCGGGGGACCTACGAGCAGTACTTC.

A word on this clonotype: This may be a read error, as it is one base from a much larger clone. V and J are TRBV7-2 and TRBJ2-7; D remains ambiguous. The ends were cut back, 1 base at V and 6 bases at J, with 16 bases in the middle. The CDR3 has 15 residues. Germline assignment: CDR1 SGHTA and CDR2 FQGNSA. In DNA form, the CDR3 reads TGTGCCAGCAGCTTAGAGAGCCCCCAAGTCGTCGAGCAGTACTTC. Protein: CASSLESPQVVEQYF.

The genes are TRBV12-3 or TRBV12-4 and TRBJ2-5; D unresolved. The V and J ends lost 1 base and 2 bases respectively, with 8 bases between them. The CDR3 is made up of 14 amino acids. Here the CDR3 DNA reads TGTGCCAGCAGTTTAGAAGGCAGTCAAGAGACCCAGTACTTC. Translating gives CASSLEGSQETQYF.

The chain combines TRBV2 with TRBJ2-2, with unresolved D. Germline values: CDR1 SNHLY, CDR2 FYNNEI. V lost 1 base and J 1 base, leaving 7 bases between the germline ends. The CDR3 extends over 15 amino acids. CDR3 sequence: CASSEVVRNTGELFF. The DNA of the CDR3 is TGTGCCAGCAGTGAAGTCGTCAGGAACACCGGGGAGCTGTTTTTT.

The genes are TRBV30 and TRBJ2-7; 8 bases fit TRBD1. V lost 4 bases and J lost 1; bases outside the gene matches: 21. This CDR3 has 19 amino acids. CDR1 and CDR2 from the germline V gene are GTSNPN and SVGIG (reference sequence). The DNA of the CDR3 is TGTGCCTGGAAAAGTCAAGGGGGTGTAGGACAGGGAAATTCCTACGAGCAGTACTTC. It is translated as CAWKSQGGVGQGNSYEQYF.

Ten or more counts support this clonotype. The chain recombines TRBV29-1 with TRBJ2-3; 14 bases are shared with TRBD2. Germline V gene lookup returns CDR1 SQVTM and CDR2 ANQGSEA. CDR3 length equals 15 residues. Trimming took 4 bases from V and 3 from J; bases not matched to a gene: 3. This CDR3 is CSVVTSGGETDTQYF. CDR3 nucleotides: TGCAGCGTTGTGACTAGCGGGGGGGAAACAGATACGCAGTATTTT.

The CDR3 spells CSARLRVGAYNSPLHF. CDR3 DNA: TGCAGTGCTAGATTGAGGGTGGGGGCCTATAATTCACCCCTCCACTTT. The rearrangement uses TRBV20-1 and TRBJ1-6; possible D gene TRBD1, 5 bases. CDR1 DFQATT and CDR2 SNEGSKA come from the germline V gene (reference sequence). Deletions cut 2 bases from V and 2 bases from J, with 13 bases between. This CDR3 comprises 16 residues.

The V gene is TRBV5-5, the J gene TRBJ2-1; D gene ambiguous. The CDR3 is 13 amino acids. Germline assignment: CDR1 SGHKS and CDR2 YYEKEE (reference sequence). Trimming took 3 bases from V and 5 from J, leaving 9 bases between them. In DNA form, the CDR3 reads TGTGCCAGCAGCTCATCCCCAAACAATGAGCAGTTCTTC. Translating gives CASSSSPNNEQFF.

This clonotype was detected many times. The chain couples TRBV10-3 to TRBJ2-7; TRBD2 agrees at 9 bases. V lost 4 bases, J lost 0 bases, and 4 bases stayed unmatched. This CDR3 region has 15 residues. Germline CDR1 ENHRY, CDR2 SYGVKD. The CDR3 nucleotides read TGTGCCATCAGTGCTAGCGGGGTGAGCTCCTACGAGCAGTACTTC. Translated, it gives CAISASGVSSYEQYF.

In this sample, this clonotype turned up a few times. This sequence joins TRBV7-9 and TRBJ2-5, with TRBD1 matching over 9 bases. In germline, CDR1 is SEHNR, CDR2 FQNEAQ (reference sequence). After removal of 6 bases from V and 2 bases from J, the junction contained 7 bases not matched to a gene. The CDR3 consists of 15 residues. CDR3 protein: CASRRWDRDQETQYF. CDR3 DNA sequence: TGTGCCAGCAGAAGGTGGGACAGGGATCAAGAGACCCAGTACTTC. Full variable domain (missing parts from reference TRBV7-9 and TRBJ2-5): DTGVSQNPRHKITKRGQNVTFRCDPISEHNRLYWYRQTLGQGPEFLTYFQNEAQLEKSRLLSDRFSAERPKGSFSTLEIQRTEQGDSAMYLCASRRWDRDQETQYFGPGTRLLVL.

This chain links TRBV3-1 with TRBJ2-7, with 8 nucleotides matching TRBD1. V was pared by 4 bases and J by 3 bases, with 8 bases of the junction left unmatched. The CDR3 contains 15 residues. Germline V gene sequence: CDR1 LGHDT, CDR2 YNNKEL (reference sequence). In nucleotides, the CDR3 is TGTGCCAGCAGCCTGTCCCCCGGGACAGGCTACGAGCAGTACTTC. This encodes CASSLSPGTGYEQYF.

CDR3 residues: CASSSLTSGGDYEQYF. In DNA form, the CDR3 reads TGTGCCAGCAGTTCCCTGACTAGCGGGGGGGACTACGAGCAGTACTTC. V usage is TRBV27 and J usage is TRBJ2-7; 14 bases match TRBD2. CDR1 and CDR2 (germline): MNHEY, SMNVEV (reference sequence). The CDR3 is 16 amino acids. V shed 4 bases and J 3 bases; nucleotides not matched to a gene: 5.

The gene calls are TRBV11-2 and TRBJ2-7, with D unresolved. CDR3 length: 11 residues. Looked up from germline, CDR1 is SGHAT and CDR2 is FQNNGV. V shed 8 bases and J shed 6 bases, with 11 bases lying between them. The CDR3 reads CASQLVGEQYF. In DNA, the CDR3 is TGTGCCAGCCAGCTTGTTGGCGAGCAGTACTTC.

V gene TRBV12-3 or TRBV12-4 combines with J gene TRBJ1-5; 9 bases fit TRBD1. The junction had 14 bases not matched to a gene; V was cut back by 8 bases and J by 0 bases. The CDR3 is 18 amino acids. In nucleotides, the CDR3 is TGTGCCAGCCTCAAGTCCCTCGGGACAGGGTATAGCAATCAGCCCCAGCATTTT. Protein sequence: CASLKSLGTGYSNQPQHF.